Following are 27 T cell receptor beta chains from one sample sequenced in a study of blood T cell repertoires in COVID-19 (dated by TCRdb to the early 2020s). Libraries were constructed by the immunoSEQ multiplex PCR assay. TCRdb obtained this table from immuneACCESS and retained in-frame rearrangements with V and J assigned. These tables miss some clones; where compared with another copy, unresolved V genes account for less than half of the shortfall, and the remainder is unexplained. Within this sample are roughly 410,000 clones, with around 92% of them counted one time only. The top ten constitute 1% to 1.5% of the sample. Specimen: peripheral blood. The source is a man aged 35 to 55 with acute or convalescent COVID-19.

The rearrangement uses TRBV5-1 and TRBJ1-5; D uncertain. The CDR3 length is 15 residues. The germline V and J ends were trimmed by 0 bases and 6 bases, with 13 bases remaining between them. The V gene's germline CDR1 is SGHRS and CDR2 YFSETQ. Written as DNA, the CDR3 is TGCGCCAGCAGCTTGGGGGGAGACGTTTTTCAGCCCCAGCATTTT. It yields the protein CASSLGGDVFQPQHF.

This clone was found once. The CDR3 loop is CASSYSGAHNEQFF. In DNA form, the CDR3 reads TGTGCCAGCAGTTACAGCGGGGCCCACAATGAGCAGTTCTTC. The chain recombines TRBV27 with TRBJ2-1; 7 bases are shared with TRBD2. The V gene's germline CDR1 is MNHEY and CDR2 SMNVEV (reference sequence). CDR3 size: 14 residues. The junction had 5 bases not matched to a gene; V was cut back by 4 bases and J by 5 bases.

The chain combines TRBV28 with TRBJ2-7; TRBD1 might be the D (5 bases). The V end was cut by 5 bases, the J end by 2 bases, with 13 bases between. The CDR3 length is 14 residues. The V gene's germline CDR1 is MDHEN and CDR2 SYDVKM. Written as DNA, the CDR3 is TGTGCCAGCAGTCTCTGGCAGGGCACCTACGAGCAGTACTTC. The encoded protein is CASSLWQGTYEQYF.

The chain is built from TRBV6-2 or TRBV6-3 and TRBJ2-4; D is perhaps TRBD2 (6 bases). Trimming stripped 2 bases from V and 0 bases from J, with 17 bases between. Germline V gene sequence: CDR1 MNHEY, CDR2 SVGEGT. This CDR3 comprises 18 residues. The CDR3: CASSYRRDPGVAKNIQYF. The DNA for the CDR3 is TGTGCCAGCAGTTACAGGCGGGACCCCGGGGTAGCCAAAAACATTCAGTACTTC.

In nucleotides, the CDR3 is TGTGCCAGCAGTTTGGAACAGGGTGGTGGCTACACCTTC. It codes for CASSLEQGGGYTF. This rearrangement joins TRBV28 to TRBJ1-2; TRBD1 might be the D (6 bases). V lost 3 bases to trimming and J lost 7 bases, with 12 bases between them. The CDR3 extends over 13 amino acids. Looked up from germline, CDR1 is MDHEN and CDR2 is SYDVKM.

The chain combines TRBV28 with TRBJ2-5, with 15 bases lining up with TRBD2. Germline values: CDR1 MDHEN, CDR2 SYDVKM. V shed 7 bases and J 0 bases; nucleotides not matched to a gene: 9. The CDR3 extends over 18 amino acids. CDR3 region: CASTAGLAGGWYQETQYF. The CDR3, as DNA: TGTGCCAGCACCGCGGGACTAGCGGGAGGCTGGTACCAAGAGACCCAGTACTTC.

The chain has TRBV4-1 and TRBJ1-5; 10 bases align to TRBD1. V lost 4 bases, J lost 5 bases, and 8 bases stayed unmatched. CDR3 size: 16 residues. Germline assignment: CDR1 MGHRA and CDR2 YSYEKL. CDR3 nucleotides: TGCGCCAGCAGCCCGCGGACAGGGGGTGTGGATCAGCCCCAGCATTTT. It is translated as CASSPRTGGVDQPQHF.

V is TRBV7-3 and J is TRBJ1-1, with D maybe TRBD1 (6 bases). CDR1 and CDR2 (germline): SGHTA, FQGTGA. Trimming left V 3 bases short and J 3 bases short, with 14 bases between. The CDR3 runs to 15 residues. As DNA, the CDR3 is TGTGCCAGCAGCTTCGGGGCGTCAGGGGACACTGAAGCTTTCTTT. This gives the protein CASSFGASGDTEAFF.

The CDR3 DNA sequence: TGTGCCAGCAGCCCCAAAAGTCTTGTAGGAGTGCTTAGCAATCAGCCCCAGCATTTT. Its translation: CASSPKSLVGVLSNQPQHF. V usage is TRBV7-3 and J usage is TRBJ1-5, with D uncertain. The germline CDR1 and CDR2 sequences are SGHTA and FQGTGA. CDR3 length: 19 residues. The V and J ends lost 5 bases and 0 bases respectively, with 23 bases between them.

This clone was seen a handful of times. The chain is built from TRBV6-5 and TRBJ2-7; 9 bases line up with TRBD1. Germline lookup yields CDR1 MNHEY and CDR2 SVGAGI. There are 13 residues in the CDR3. Trimming removed 8 bases from V and 3 bases from J; junction bases left unmatched: 5. In DNA, the CDR3 is TGTGCCAGCGGGGGGACAGGGAACTACGAGCAGTACTTC. This codes for CASGGTGNYEQYF.

DNA of the CDR3: TGTGCCAGCAGCGGGGGACAGGGGGGAGACACTGAAGCTTTCTTT. The encoded protein is CASSGGQGGDTEAFF. The chain uses TRBV9 and TRBJ1-1; TRBD1 agrees at 11 bases. V dropped 3 bases and J dropped 3; count of bases not matched to a gene: 4. Germline V gene lookup returns CDR1 SGDLS and CDR2 YYNGEE. This CDR3 has 15 amino acids.

This clone was recorded a few times. The V gene is TRBV20-1, the J gene TRBJ1-4, with D unresolved. The germline V gene encodes CDR1 DFQATT and CDR2 SNEGSKA (reference sequence). The CDR3 is made up of 13 amino acids. The V end lost 7 bases, the J end lost 7 bases, and 16 bases lay between the germline ends. The CDR3, as DNA: TGCAGTGGTAGTCCGGGGTTAGGTGAAAAACTGTTTTTT. This codes for CSGSPGLGEKLFF.

This chain links TRBV7-8 with TRBJ2-1; TRBD2 matches 14 bases. CDR3 length equals 16 residues. The trim removed 5 bases at V and 8 bases at J, leaving 8 bases unmatched. CDR1 is SGHVS, CDR2 FQNEAQ, per germline. CDR3 sequence (DNA): TGTGCCAGCAGCGCCAGACTAGCGGGGGGGCGGGATGAGCAGTTCTTC. This gives the protein CASSARLAGGRDEQFF.

This sequence joins TRBV4-2 and TRBJ1-2; 9 bases map to TRBD1. The CDR3 contains 15 residues. From germline, CDR1 is LGHNA and CDR2 YNFKEQ. The V segment lost 0 bases and the J segment 8 bases; nucleotides outside the gene matches: 7. Written as DNA, the CDR3 is TGTGCCAGCAGCCAAGATTACGGGGACAGGGTCGGCTACACCTTC. Translation gives CASSQDYGDRVGYTF.

The chain has TRBV7-6 and TRBJ1-6; the match to TRBD1 covers 8 bases. V dropped 0 bases and J dropped 5; count of bases not matched to a gene: 3. Germline values: CDR1 SGHVS, CDR2 FNYEAQ. The CDR3 loop spans 16 amino acids. Written as DNA, the CDR3 is TGTGCCAGCAGCTTAGCTCCCAGGGGGCATAATTCACCCCTCCACTTT. Translation: CASSLAPRGHNSPLHF.

The chain is built from TRBV27 and TRBJ1-2; 9 bases map to TRBD1. CDR3 size: 14 residues. Looked up from germline, CDR1 is MNHEY and CDR2 is SMNVEV (reference sequence). V shed 6 bases, J shed 4 bases, and the junction held 6 bases outside the gene matches. This CDR3 reads CASSPSTGGYGYTF. DNA for the CDR3: TGTGCCAGCAGCCCATCGACAGGGGGCTATGGCTACACCTTC.

The chain joins TRBV3-1 (or the pseudogene TRBV3-2) to TRBJ2-3; 9 bases align to TRBD2. V dropped 4 bases and J dropped 0; count of bases not matched to a gene: 14. This CDR3 contains 19 residues. The germline gives CDR1 LGHDT, CDR2 YNNKEL (reference sequence). CDR3 region: CASSPSWLAGRTSTDTQYF. The DNA for the CDR3 is TGTGCCAGCAGCCCTTCATGGCTAGCGGGGAGAACTAGCACAGATACGCAGTATTTT.

The rearrangement joins TRBV7-2 to TRBJ1-5, with 7 bases fitting TRBD1. With V trimmed by 2 bases and J by 3 bases, 4 bases remained unmatched. This CDR3 has 15 residues. Germline V gene lookup returns CDR1 SGHTA and CDR2 FQGNSA. The CDR3 DNA reads as TGTGCCAGCAGCTTAAACAGGGGCTCCAATCAGCCCCAGCATTTT. Translated: CASSLNRGSNQPQHF.

The rearrangement uses TRBV20-1 and TRBJ2-3, with 8 positions matching TRBD2. V trimming: 3 bases; J trimming: 4 bases; junction bases outside the gene matches: 9. Germline V gene data show CDR1 as DFQATT and CDR2 as SNEGSKA (reference sequence). The CDR3 has 15 residues. CDR3: CSASRRGGPPDTQYF. CDR3 nucleotides: TGCAGTGCTAGTAGACGGGGGGGCCCCCCAGATACGCAGTATTTT.

This clone was counted once. V gene TRBV28 combines with J gene TRBJ1-2; 10 positions agree with TRBD1. This CDR3 region has 13 residues. Germline values: CDR1 MDHEN, CDR2 SYDVKM. V gave up 6 bases and J gave up 8 bases; unmatched junction bases: 6. The DNA of the CDR3 is TGTGCCAGCAGGGGGACAGGGGTAGAAGGCTACACCTTC. The encoded protein is CASRGTGVEGYTF.

The chain joins TRBV6-6 to TRBJ2-7; a weak D match, TRBD1 (8 bases). CDR3 length equals 15 residues. Germline V lookup: CDR1 MNHNY, CDR2 SVGAGI (reference sequence). The V gene lost 6 bases and the J gene lost 2 bases, with 17 bases spanning the gap. CDR3 in DNA: TGTGCCAGCAGGGACAGGGAGGGGGGTGCCTACGAGCAGTACTTC. Protein: CASRDREGGAYEQYF.

This chain uses TRBV15 with TRBJ2-3, with 13 positions matching TRBD2. The CDR3 sequence is 19 residues long. Germline values: CDR1 LNHNV, CDR2 YYDKDF (reference sequence). The junction had 13 bases not matched to a gene; V was cut back by 1 base and J by 6 bases. For the CDR3, the DNA is TGTGCCACCAGCAGAGGTACTCTAGGACTAGCGGGGGTGCGCGATACGCAGTATTTT. The encoded protein is CATSRGTLGLAGVRDTQYF.

This clone is a singleton in its sample. The chain is built from TRBV6-5 and TRBJ2-1, with 12 bases lining up with TRBD2. V trimming: 6 bases; J trimming: 5 bases; junction bases outside the gene matches: 2. This CDR3 comprises 14 residues. Germline loops: CDR1 MNHEY, CDR2 SVGAGI. The CDR3 DNA sequence: TGTGCCAGCAGCGGACTAGCGGGGAACAATGAGCAGTTCTTC. This encodes CASSGLAGNNEQFF.

The chain employs TRBV7-9 and TRBJ1-3, with D perhaps matching TRBD1 (5 bases). The germline CDR1 and CDR2 sequences are SEHNR and FQNEAQ (reference sequence). V was cut by 1 base and J by 4 bases, with 11 bases left in between. The CDR3 extends over 15 amino acids. CDR3 coding DNA: TGTGCCAGCAGCTTAGAAGGGGTGCGGGGAAACACCATATATTTT. Translation: CASSLEGVRGNTIYF. The entire variable domain, with the rest obtained from reference TRBV7-9 and TRBJ1-3, is as follows: DTGVSQNPRHKITKRGQNVTFRCDPISEHNRLYWYRQTLGQGPEFLTYFQNEAQLEKSRLLSDRFSAERPKGSFSTLEIQRTEQGDSAMYLCASSLEGVRGNTIYFGEGSWLTVV.

The DNA for the CDR3 is TGCGCCAGCAGCCAAGCTCTGCGCGGGACTAGGTCGTACGAGCAGTACTTC. Translating gives CASSQALRGTRSYEQYF. This rearrangement joins TRBV4-1 to TRBJ2-7, with 8 bases fitting TRBD2. Germline V CDR1 and CDR2: MGHRA, YSYEKL. The CDR3 loop spans 17 amino acids. Losses at the gene ends were 1 base for V and 4 bases for J; bases not matched to a gene: 12.

This clone was observed once. The V call is TRBV9, the J call TRBJ2-5; 7 bases agree with TRBD2. The CDR3 is made up of 13 amino acids. V shed 3 bases, J shed 4 bases, and the junction held 3 bases outside the gene matches. Germline CDR1 SGDLS, CDR2 YYNGEE. CDR3 nucleotides: TGTGCCAGCAGCGCTCCGGGAGGAGAGACCCAGTACTTC. Encoded protein: CASSAPGGETQYF. Full variable domain (rest looked up from reference TRBV9 and TRBJ2-5): DSGVTQTPKHLITATGQRVTLRCSPRSGDLSVYWYQQSLDQGLQFLIQYYNGEERAKGNILERFSAQQFPDLHSELNLSSLELGDSALYFCASSAPGGETQYFGPGTRLLVL.

The chain couples TRBV7-2 to TRBJ2-5, with 7 bases identical to TRBD2. V was clipped by 5 bases and J by 2 bases; unmatched bases: 8. There are 15 residues in the CDR3. Germline V gene sequence: CDR1 SGHTA, CDR2 FQGNSA. DNA of the CDR3: TGTGCCAGCAGCCTTCCGCAAGCGGGGCAAGAGACCCAGTACTTC. The encoded protein is CASSLPQAGQETQYF.